The entry that follows covers one TCR beta chain sequence. The data are from a study of shared clonotypes between healthy human individuals. Germline values: CDR1 PRHDT, CDR2 FYEKMQ (reference sequence). CDR3 length equals 18 residues. V was trimmed by 3 bases and J by 3 bases, leaving 23 bases between them. TCRdb keeps only in-frame clones here, not all; method: immunoSEQ multiplex PCR. The sample records roughly 2.5 million clones, approximately 92% being singletons. The TCR originated in a man younger than 30 in good health. This chain connects TRBV13 to TRBJ2-5, with D perhaps TRBD2 (6 bases). Sequencing used naive CD4+ T cells sorted from blood. Subset here: CD45RA+ positively selected. The CDR3 reads CASSFMPLGAGGEETQYF. The CDR3 DNA reads TGTGCCAGCAGCTTTATGCCCCTCGGCGCGGGCGGGGAAGAGACCCAGTACTTC.